Sequencing of this T cell receptor beta chain was carried out in a study of blood T cell repertoires in COVID-19. V was shortened by 2 bases and J by 0 bases, with 11 bases between the two germline ends. Germline loops: CDR1 SGHRS, CDR2 YFSETQ. This CDR3 is built from 15 residues. Data came from immunoSEQ multiplex PCR; TCRdb stores just in-frame clones and leaves some out. Among roughly 250,000 clones listed, approximately 82% were seen once. This clone was recorded a few times. Material for sequencing was peripheral blood. The chain has TRBV5-1 and TRBJ1-1; possible D gene TRBD1, 6 bases. The receptor was isolated from an elderly woman with active or convalescent COVID-19. The CDR3 DNA reads as TGCGCCAGCAGCTTAGGAAGGACAGTGAACACTGAAGCTTTCTTT. This codes for CASSLGRTVNTEAFF. Full variable domain (remainder filled in from reference TRBV5-1 and TRBJ1-1): KAGVTQTPRYLIKTRGQQVTLSCSPISGHRSVSWYQQTPGQGLQFLFEYFSETQRNKGNFPGRFSGRQFSNSRSEMNVSTLELGDSALYLCASSLGRTVNTEAFFGQGTRLTVV.